This T cell receptor (beta chain) was sequenced in a study of T-cell reconstitution after alpha-beta-depleted transplantation in children. Unique molecular identifiers featured in how the TCRbeta library was prepared. Using its own MiXCR run on the PCR reads, TCRdb lists one record per CDR3 protein. This repertoire shows approximately 800,000 distinct CDR3 sequences, roughly 15% found once; its top ten account for around 5%. Regarding the study as a whole: Reportedly, only several hundred clones from non-depleted graft cells drove alpha-beta T-cell counts at about two months.

This CDR3 contains 13 residues. V lost 6 bases, J lost 2 bases, and 10 bases lay in between. Germline-derived CDR1 and CDR2 are SQVTM and ANQGSEA. A note on this clonotype: Antigen unknown.

The sequence was collected from a male patient under 18 who had a stem cell transplant for acute lymphoblastic leukemia, so the T cells may come from the graft donor. The V and J genes are TRBV29-1 and TRBJ1-4; perhaps TRBD1 as D (5 bases). Sample: PBMCs, mostly from graft donor cells, taken 360 days after TCRalphabeta/CD19-depleted stem cell transplant. In nucleotides, the CDR3 is TGCAGCGTGGTCGGGGCCACTAATGAAAAACTGTTTTTT. Amino acid sequence: CSVVGATNEKLFF.